This T cell receptor (beta chain) was recovered during a study of memory CD4+ T cells and cytomegalovirus serostatus. Study outcomes and limitations: CD4+ memory repertoires contained 67 of 164 reported CMV TCRbeta sequences.

The sort gate was single viable CD3+CD4+CD8-CD45RO+ cells for memory CD4+ T cells. Serum IgG to CMV pp150, pp28, p38 and p52 defined serostatus. CD4+ T cells were isolated by positive magnetic selection. CDR1 SGHNT and CDR2 YENEEA come from the germline V gene. With 7 bases clipped from V and 5 bases from J, the junction kept 7 bases outside the gene matches. The CDR3 spans 15 residues. Profiled with immunoSEQ multiplex PCR; TCRdb holds only in-frame clones, not every one. The data contain 40,000 to 55,000 clones, about 73% of them singletons. A note on this clone: Its antigen is as yet unknown.

The V call is TRBV11-3, the J call TRBJ2-2, with TRBD1 matching over 10 bases. The specimen was memory CD4+ T cells from blood. The TCR sequence derives from an adult in good health and CMV-seronegative. The CDR3 sequence: CASTLGQGYTGELFF. The CDR3 coding sequence is TGTGCCAGCACCCTGGGACAGGGGTATACCGGGGAGCTGTTTTTT.